The clone carrying this TCR beta chain has only a few counts. The germline V gene has CDR1 KGHSH and CDR2 LQKENI. The V end lost 3 bases, the J end lost 2 bases, and 12 bases lay between the germline ends. CDR3 size: 15 residues. As processed by the authors: The authors estimated nucleated cell counts from reference gene primer amplification. Here immunoSEQ multiplex PCR was the method, and the copy in TCRdb shows in-frame clones only, minus some. V and J calls and clone size are as listed in that table; D and trimming were resolved from the DNA. The sample contains under 80,000 clones, 85% of which appear only once. The sample comes from a study of blood T cell repertoires in COVID-19. In the study overall: Sites across the United States, Italy and Spain contributed samples from acute and convalescent COVID-19. Sources were T cells, B-cell-depleted T cells, or PBMCs; the material itself was cDNA or gDNA.

The clonotype comes from a man in his sixties or seventies with acute or convalescent COVID-19. Sequenced input: peripheral blood. The chain carries TRBV18 and TRBJ2-3, with unresolved D. CDR3 DNA sequence: TGTGCCAGCTCACCCCTCCCTAGACTCACAGATACGCAGTATTTT. It is translated as CASSPLPRLTDTQYF.